These T cell receptor beta chains were read from a single sample in a study of blood T cell repertoires in COVID-19. Assay used: immunoSEQ multiplex PCR; TCRdb lists only in-frame clones, some missing. Of some 130,000 clones detected, around 89% appear once; the ten largest clones hold about 9.4%. The sequencing sample was made of peripheral blood. These receptors were collected from a man aged 45 to 65 with acute or convalescent COVID-19. Both conserved end residues are part of each CDR3. The D gene is left open where the match is weak. Rows give clone size only sometimes, using once, few, many, or a class for an expanded clone.

CDR3 DNA	CDR3 protein	V gene	J gene	clone size	D gene
TGCAGCGCCCAGACAGATCGGAACACTGAAGCTTTCTTT	CSAQTDRNTEAFF	TRBV29-1	TRBJ1-1	-	-
TGTGCCAGCAGCCAAGGGACAGGGAAGGAAGCTTTCTTT	CASSQGTGKEAFF	TRBV3-1/TRBV3-2	TRBJ1-1	-	TRBD1
TGTGCCAGTAGCTACAGGGGAGGAAACTATGGCTACACCTTC	CASSYRGGNYGYTF	TRBV19	TRBJ1-2	-	TRBD1
TGTGCCAGCTCAACGGATGGGACAGGGTACTATGGCTACACCTTC	CASSTDGTGYYGYTF	TRBV18	TRBJ1-2	once	TRBD1
TGTGCCAGCAGTGTTTGGGATTCAGGGTATGAGAATGGCTACACCTTC	CASSVWDSGYENGYTF	TRBV25-1	TRBJ1-2	-	-
TGTGCCAGCAGGGGAGGACAGGGGGCTTTTCAGCCCCAGCATTTT	CASRGGQGAFQPQHF	TRBV2	TRBJ1-5	-	TRBD1
TGCGCCAGCAGCTTGGGGAGTAGCGGCATAAATGAGCAGTTCTTC	CASSLGSSGINEQFF	TRBV5-1	TRBJ2-1	-	-
TGTGCCAGCAGCCCCGACGGGAGAGACTATGGCTACACCTTC	CASSPDGRDYGYTF	TRBV5-4	TRBJ1-2	-	-
TGTGCCACCAGTGGGGGCGGGGGCAGGGGTCAGCCCCAGCATTTT	CATSGGGGRGQPQHF	TRBV24-1	TRBJ1-5	-	-
TGTGCCACTAAGGGGGCTGGGTCCTATGGCTACACCTTC	CATKGAGSYGYTF	TRBV2	TRBJ1-2	-	TRBD1
TGTGCCAGCAGTTTACAGGGGGTCGGCGATGAGCAGTTCTTC	CASSLQGVGDEQFF	TRBV27	TRBJ2-1	-	TRBD1
TGCAGCGTTGGGCGGGACAGGGCCCCGACTGAAGCTTTCTTT	CSVGRDRAPTEAFF	TRBV29-1	TRBJ1-1	-	TRBD1
TGTGCCAGTACCCCGGGACTAGGGACCAATGAGCAGTTCTTC	CASTPGLGTNEQFF	TRBV19	TRBJ2-1	-	TRBD2
TGTGCCAGCAGTTACTATATTCCGGACGGATGGGAGGACGACTACACCTTC	CASSYYIPDGWEDDYTF	TRBV5-6	TRBJ1-2	-	-
TGTGCCAGCTCGCCCCTGTCCGGGGGTGACACTGAAGCTTTCTTT	CASSPLSGGDTEAFF	TRBV18	TRBJ1-1	-	-
TGTGCCAGCAGCTTAGATAGAGTTGAAGCTTTCTTT	CASSLDRVEAFF	TRBV7-2	TRBJ1-1	-	-
TGTGCCAGCAGCTATGGACAGACAAGAAACACCATATATTTT	CASSYGQTRNTIYF	TRBV3-1/TRBV3-2	TRBJ1-3	-	-
TGTGCCAGCAGTGCCCAAACCTCTCCGGGACAGGGTCGGAATGGCTACACCTTC	CASSAQTSPGQGRNGYTF	TRBV6-1	TRBJ1-2	-	TRBD1
TGTGCCAGCAGTGAAGCCGCGGGGGTAAGGTTCAATGAGCAGTTCTTC	CASSEAAGVRFNEQFF	TRBV2	TRBJ2-1	-	TRBD2
TGTGCCAGTAAAACAGGGGAACTTAGCAATCAGCCCCAGCATTTT	CASKTGELSNQPQHF	TRBV19	TRBJ1-5	-	TRBD1
TGTGCCAGCAGCTCACCACAGGGGGCTAACACTGAAGCTTTCTTT	CASSSPQGANTEAFF	TRBV5-6	TRBJ1-1	-	TRBD1
TGTGCCAGCAGCTTCTTTCCTAGCGGGGGGCAAGGAGATACGCAGTATTTT	CASSFFPSGGQGDTQYF	TRBV5-5	TRBJ2-3	-	TRBD2
TGCGCCAGCAGCTTGGGCCTAAACACCGGGGAGCTGTTTTTT	CASSLGLNTGELFF	TRBV5-1	TRBJ2-2	-	-
TGTGCCAGTAGTATCAGAGGTCGCGGGGAGACCCAGTACTTC	CASSIRGRGETQYF	TRBV19	TRBJ2-5	-	-
TGCAGCGTTGAACAGGGGGCAGGGGAAAAACTGTTTTTT	CSVEQGAGEKLFF	TRBV29-1	TRBJ1-4	-	TRBD1
TGTGCCAGCAGGGTCCCAACAGGGGACTCCTATAATTCACCCCTCCACTTT	CASRVPTGDSYNSPLHF	TRBV11-2	TRBJ1-6	-	TRBD1
TGTGCCATCAGTTCGTCCGAGACAGGGCGATCTAATGAAAAACTGTTTTTT	CAISSSETGRSNEKLFF	TRBV10-3	TRBJ1-4	few	TRBD1
TGTGCCAGCACCAGGGTCAGGACAGGGGTCGACGAGCAGTACTTC	CASTRVRTGVDEQYF	TRBV14	TRBJ2-7	-	TRBD1
TGTGCCAGCTCACCCTCGGAGCGGGAGGGCCCCCAGGGGCAGTTCTTC	CASSPSEREGPQGQFF	TRBV18	TRBJ2-1	-	TRBD2
TGTGCCAGCAGCGACAGGGCTGGAAACACCATATATTTT	CASSDRAGNTIYF	TRBV3-1/TRBV3-2	TRBJ1-3	-	TRBD1
TGCGCCAGCCAGGGCCACCTGAACACTGAAGCTTTCTTT	CASQGHLNTEAFF	TRBV5-1	TRBJ1-1	few	-
TGTGCCAGCAGTACAAGGGGGGGCGGAGAGATTTCACCCCTCCACTTT	CASSTRGGGEISPLHF	TRBV27	TRBJ1-6	-	-
TGCGCCAGCAGCTTGGGTCCTCAAACGGGGTCGGGCACTGAAGCTTTCTTT	CASSLGPQTGSGTEAFF	TRBV5-1	TRBJ1-1	-	-
TGTGCCAGCAGTGAAGGACAGGGTGAATCTGGAAACACCATATATTTT	CASSEGQGESGNTIYF	TRBV6-4	TRBJ1-3	-	TRBD1
TGTGCCAGCAGTGAAGCGTGGGCAGGGGAGCAGTACTTC	CASSEAWAGEQYF	TRBV6-1	TRBJ2-7	-	-
TGTGCCAGCAGCCTGCGGGGACTAGCGGACAATGAGCAGTTCTTC	CASSLRGLADNEQFF	TRBV5-5	TRBJ2-1	-	TRBD2
TGTGCCAGCAGCTTCCGGACAGAGAGCACTGAAGCTTTCTTT	CASSFRTESTEAFF	TRBV7-9	TRBJ1-1	once	-
TGTGCCAGCAGAAGGCTAGCGGGACACACAGATACGCAGTATTTT	CASRRLAGHTDTQYF	TRBV27	TRBJ2-3	-	TRBD2
TGCGCCAGCGCGAGGGGGGGCGACACTGAAGCTTTCTTT	CASARGGDTEAFF	TRBV4-1	TRBJ1-1	few	-
TGTGCCAGCAGCTTAAACAGAGCCCTCAGGAATGAAAAACTGTTTTTT	CASSLNRALRNEKLFF	TRBV11-2	TRBJ1-4	-	-
TGTGCTAGTGGTTTCCCTAGGGAGGGGTATGGCTACACCTTC	CASGFPREGYGYTF	TRBV12-5	TRBJ1-2	-	-
TGTGCCAGCAGCAACAGGTCCCCCCAAGAGACCCAGTACTTC	CASSNRSPQETQYF	TRBV27	TRBJ2-5	-	-
TGTGCCAGCAGCTTAGCGGGACAGGCCCGGTCCCATTTT	CASSLAGQARSHF	TRBV7-9	TRBJ1-3	-	TRBD1
TGCGCCAGCAGCTTGGCCTTACCGGGGGGTAAAGAGCAGTACTTC	CASSLALPGGKEQYF	TRBV5-1	TRBJ2-7	-	TRBD2
TGTGCCAGTAGGGCTCAGGGGTTAAATGAAAAACTGTTTTTT	CASRAQGLNEKLFF	TRBV6-5	TRBJ1-4	-	-
TGCGCCAGCAGCCTCGGGACAGGGAATTTGGACACTGAAGCTTTCTTT	CASSLGTGNLDTEAFF	TRBV5-1	TRBJ1-1	-	TRBD1
TGTGCCATCTCTAGCGGGGACTCCTACAATGAGCAGTTCTTC	CAISSGDSYNEQFF	TRBV10-3	TRBJ2-1	-	TRBD2
TGTGCCAGTAAAGGACGACAGGGGAATTCACCCCTCCACTTT	CASKGRQGNSPLHF	TRBV19	TRBJ1-6	-	TRBD1
TGTGCCAGCAGTTACGACAGGAGTCCCAATCAGCCCCAGCATTTT	CASSYDRSPNQPQHF	TRBV6-5	TRBJ1-5	-	-
TGTGCCAGCAAATTACTAGCGGGTCTATTTGAGCAGTTCTTC	CASKLLAGLFEQFF	TRBV27	TRBJ2-1	once	TRBD2
TGCAGCGTTAGACAGGGACAGACTGAAGCTTTCTTT	CSVRQGQTEAFF	TRBV29-1	TRBJ1-1	-	TRBD1
TGTGCCACTCGCAGGGGCCCTGGAAACACCATATATTTT	CATRRGPGNTIYF	TRBV19	TRBJ1-3	-	-
TGTGCCACCAGTGATGGCGGGGGGGGCTATGGCTACACCTTC	CATSDGGGGYGYTF	TRBV24-1	TRBJ1-2	-	-
TGCGCCAGCAGCCCCTCGGGAGCGGGAGGCCTAGGGGAGACCCAGTACTTC	CASSPSGAGGLGETQYF	TRBV5-1	TRBJ2-5	few	TRBD2
TGTGCCAGCAGCCCCCCACGGGGTAGGAGCGAGCAGTACTTC	CASSPPRGRSEQYF	TRBV3-1/TRBV3-2	TRBJ2-7	-	-
TGTGCCAGCAGTCCCGGGGTACTAACGGGCACTGAAGCTTTCTTT	CASSPGVLTGTEAFF	TRBV28	TRBJ1-1	-	-
TGTGCCAGCAGTTACTGGGCAGGGCGCCAAGAGACCCAGTACTTC	CASSYWAGRQETQYF	TRBV6-5	TRBJ2-5	-	-
TGCGCCAGCACCCGAGGGGGGGCTGGGGAGACCCAGTACTTC	CASTRGGAGETQYF	TRBV5-1	TRBJ2-5	-	-
TGTGCCTCATCGGCGGGGACAGGGGTACGTCCGGGCAATCAGCCCCAGCATTTT	CASSAGTGVRPGNQPQHF	TRBV19	TRBJ1-5	-	TRBD1